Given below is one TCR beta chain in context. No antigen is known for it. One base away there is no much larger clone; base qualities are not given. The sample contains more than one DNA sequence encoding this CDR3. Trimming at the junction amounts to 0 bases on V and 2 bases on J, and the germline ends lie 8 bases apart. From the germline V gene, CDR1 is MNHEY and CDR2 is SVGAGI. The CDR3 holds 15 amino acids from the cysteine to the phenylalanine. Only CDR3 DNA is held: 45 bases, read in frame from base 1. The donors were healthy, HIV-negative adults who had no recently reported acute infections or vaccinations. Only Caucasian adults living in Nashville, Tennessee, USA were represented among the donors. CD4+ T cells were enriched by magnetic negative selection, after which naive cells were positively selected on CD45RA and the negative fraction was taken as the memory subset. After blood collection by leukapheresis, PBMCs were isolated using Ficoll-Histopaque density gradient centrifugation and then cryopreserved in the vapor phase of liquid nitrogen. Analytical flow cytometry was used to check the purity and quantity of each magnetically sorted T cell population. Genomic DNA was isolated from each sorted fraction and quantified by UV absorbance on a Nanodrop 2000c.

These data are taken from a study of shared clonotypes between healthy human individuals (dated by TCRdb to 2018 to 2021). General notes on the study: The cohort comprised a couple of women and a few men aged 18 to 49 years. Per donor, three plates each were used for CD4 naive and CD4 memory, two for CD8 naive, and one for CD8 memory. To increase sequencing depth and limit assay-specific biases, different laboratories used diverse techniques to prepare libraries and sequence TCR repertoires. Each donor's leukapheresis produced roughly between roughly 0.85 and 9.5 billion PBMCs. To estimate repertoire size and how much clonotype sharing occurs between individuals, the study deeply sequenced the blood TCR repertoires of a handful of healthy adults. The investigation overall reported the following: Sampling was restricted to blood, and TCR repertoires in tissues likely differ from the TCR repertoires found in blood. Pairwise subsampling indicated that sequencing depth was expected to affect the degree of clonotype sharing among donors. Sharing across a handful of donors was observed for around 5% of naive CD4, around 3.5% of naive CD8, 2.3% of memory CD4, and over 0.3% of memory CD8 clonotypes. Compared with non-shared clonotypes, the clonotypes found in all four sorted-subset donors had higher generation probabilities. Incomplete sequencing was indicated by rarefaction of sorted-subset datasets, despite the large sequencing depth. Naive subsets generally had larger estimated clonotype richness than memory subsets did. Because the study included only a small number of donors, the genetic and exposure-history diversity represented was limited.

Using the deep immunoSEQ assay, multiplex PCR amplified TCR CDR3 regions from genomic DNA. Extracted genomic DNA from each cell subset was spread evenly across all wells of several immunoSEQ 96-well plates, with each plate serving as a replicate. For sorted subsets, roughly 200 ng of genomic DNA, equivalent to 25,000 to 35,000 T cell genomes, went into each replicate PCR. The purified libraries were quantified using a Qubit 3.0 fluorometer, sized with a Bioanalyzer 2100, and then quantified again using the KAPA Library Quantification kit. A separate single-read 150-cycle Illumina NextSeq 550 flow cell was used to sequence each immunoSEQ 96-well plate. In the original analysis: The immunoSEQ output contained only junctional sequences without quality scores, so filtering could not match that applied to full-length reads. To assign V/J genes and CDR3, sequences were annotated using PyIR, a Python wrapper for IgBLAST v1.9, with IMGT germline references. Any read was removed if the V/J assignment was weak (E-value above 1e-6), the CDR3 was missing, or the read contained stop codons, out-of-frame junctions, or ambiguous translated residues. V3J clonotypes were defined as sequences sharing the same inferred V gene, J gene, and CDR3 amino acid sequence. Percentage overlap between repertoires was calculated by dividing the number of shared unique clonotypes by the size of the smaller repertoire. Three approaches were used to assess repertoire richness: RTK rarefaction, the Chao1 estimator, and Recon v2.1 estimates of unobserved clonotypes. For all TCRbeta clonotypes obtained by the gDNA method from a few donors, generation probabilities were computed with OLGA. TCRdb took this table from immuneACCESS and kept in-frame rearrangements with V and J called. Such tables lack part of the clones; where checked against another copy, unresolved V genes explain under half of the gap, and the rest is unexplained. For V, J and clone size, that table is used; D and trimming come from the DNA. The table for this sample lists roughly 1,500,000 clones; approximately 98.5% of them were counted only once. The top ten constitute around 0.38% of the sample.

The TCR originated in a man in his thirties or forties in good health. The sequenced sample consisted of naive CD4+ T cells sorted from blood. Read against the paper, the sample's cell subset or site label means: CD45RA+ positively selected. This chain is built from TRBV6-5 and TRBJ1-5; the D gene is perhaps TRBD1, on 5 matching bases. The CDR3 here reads CASSYSRDGNQPQHF. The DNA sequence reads TGTGCCAGCAGTTACTCGAGGGACGGCAATCAGCCCCAGCATTTT.